Listed here are 22 T cell receptor beta chains from one sample, sequenced in a study of control samples from healthy donors and cancer patients (dated by TCRdb to about 2020). Libraries were made using the immunoSEQ multiplex PCR assay. In its TCRdb copy, this immuneACCESS table keeps in-frame sequences only and misses some clones. Where compared with another copy, unresolved V genes explain less than half of these, and the others have no known cause. Within this sample are about 110,000 clones, with approximately 84% of them counted one time only. The leading ten clones occupy around 6.4% of the sample. Sequenced sample: blood. Receptors were obtained from a man aged 18-30 years in good health.

This rearrangement joins TRBV25-1 to TRBJ1-6; a weak D match, TRBD1 (6 bases). The CDR3 runs 16 residues. Germline V gene lookup returns CDR1 MGHDK and CDR2 SYGVNS. The V end lost 2 bases, the J end lost 11 bases, and 19 bases lay between the germline ends. CDR3: CASSEEGGALRPPLHF. The CDR3 DNA reads TGTGCCAGCAGTGAAGAGGGGGGCGCCCTCCGTCCACCCCTCCACTTT. The whole variable domain, remainder taken from reference TRBV25-1 and TRBJ1-6, is EADIYQTPRYLVIGTGKKITLECSQTMGHDKMYWYQQDPGMELHLIHYSYGVNSTEKGDLSSESTVSRIRTEHFPLTLESARPSHTSQYLCASSEEGGALRPPLHFGNGTRLTVT.

This chain connects TRBV9 to TRBJ1-3; 8 nucleotides line up with TRBD1. With 7 bases clipped from V and 0 bases from J, the junction kept 6 bases outside the gene matches. In germline, CDR1 is SGDLS, CDR2 YYNGEE. The CDR3 contains 15 residues. The CDR3: CASSRGPSSGNTIYF. The CDR3 nucleotides read TGTGCCAGCTCCAGGGGGCCTAGCTCTGGAAACACCATATATTTT.

The chain couples TRBV7-9 to TRBJ1-2, with D unresolved. Trimming stripped 3 bases from V and 8 bases from J, with 16 bases between. The CDR3 length is 14 residues. The V gene's germline CDR1 is SEHNR and CDR2 FQNEAQ (reference sequence). For the CDR3, the DNA is TGTGCCAGCAGCTTCCCCGGCCGGGCGGACGGCTACACCTTC. Translated, it gives CASSFPGRADGYTF.

V gene TRBV4-1 combines with J gene TRBJ1-1; weak D call: TRBD1 (6 bases). V was shortened by 1 base and J by 1 base, with 10 bases between the two germline ends. This CDR3 has 15 amino acids. The V gene's germline CDR1 is MGHRA and CDR2 YSYEKL. This CDR3 reads CASSQVEGGNTEAFF. The CDR3 DNA follows: TGCGCCAGCAGCCAAGTGGAAGGGGGGAACACTGAAGCTTTCTTT.

This clone was picked up one time. The CDR3 DNA is TGTGCCAGCAGTGAACAAGGACAGGGAACCGGGGAGCTGTTTTTT. The encoded protein is CASSEQGQGTGELFF. The V call is TRBV6-1, the J call TRBJ2-2; 8 bases line up with TRBD1. The CDR3 covers 15 residues. Germline values: CDR1 MNHNS, CDR2 SASEGT. With V trimmed by 2 bases and J by 5 bases, 4 bases remained unmatched.

This sequence joins TRBV24-1 and TRBJ1-1; D call uncertain. From germline, CDR1 is KGHDR and CDR2 SFDVKD. There are 12 residues in the CDR3. V shed 2 bases and J shed 1 base, with 1 base lying between them. DNA for the CDR3: TGTGCCACCAGTGATTGGAACACTGAAGCTTTCTTT. It encodes CATSDWNTEAFF.

The chain's CDR3 is CASSWRQGGNQPQHF. In DNA form, the CDR3 reads TGTGCCAGCAGCTGGAGACAGGGAGGAAATCAGCCCCAGCATTTT. The V gene is TRBV5-8, the J gene TRBJ1-5; TRBD1 agrees at 7 bases. J gave up 4 bases and V 3 bases, and 7 bases lay outside the gene matches. The CDR3 has 15 amino acids. Germline CDR1 is SGHTS and CDR2 is YDEGEE.

This chain links TRBV7-6 with TRBJ2-7; D gene unclear. The germline V and J ends were trimmed by 3 bases and 7 bases, with 16 bases remaining between them. The CDR3 contains 14 residues. The germline V gene has CDR1 SGHVS and CDR2 FNYEAQ. The CDR3 sequence: CASSFSREPQEQYF. The CDR3 region has the DNA TGTGCCAGCAGCTTCAGCCGAGAACCCCAGGAGCAGTACTTC.

The V and J genes are TRBV4-1 and TRBJ2-1, with 7 bases lining up with TRBD1. Germline assignment: CDR1 MGHRA and CDR2 YSYEKL. The V and J ends lost 3 bases and 6 bases, in that order; junction bases with no gene match: 11. The CDR3 is 16 amino acids. CDR3 in amino acids: CASSHLGGLVFNEQFF. The CDR3 bases are TGCGCCAGCAGCCACCTAGGGGGCTTAGTTTTCAATGAGCAGTTCTTC.

The rearrangement uses TRBV5-4 and TRBJ2-5, with D possibly called TRBD1 or TRBD2 (5 bases each). Trimming shortened V by 4 bases and J by 4 bases, and 17 bases separated the two germline ends. CDR1 is SGHNT and CDR2 is YYREEE in the germline V gene (reference sequence). The length of the CDR3 is 15 residues. The DNA of the CDR3 is TGTGCCAGCAGCCAACCCGGGACCCAGGGAGAGACCCAGTACTTC. This codes for CASSQPGTQGETQYF.

V usage is TRBV7-9 and J usage is TRBJ2-5; D is uncertain. CDR1 is SEHNR and CDR2 is FQNEAQ in the germline V gene (reference sequence). With 4 bases removed from V and 1 base from J, the gap between germline ends came to 10 bases. The CDR3 spans 14 residues. CDR3 loop: CASSSVGSQETQYF. Written as DNA, the CDR3 is TGTGCCAGCAGCTCAGTGGGGTCCCAAGAGACCCAGTACTTC.

This chain joins TRBV9 and TRBJ2-7, with 7 nucleotides matching TRBD1. The CDR3 spans 14 residues. Germline CDR1 reads SGDLS; CDR2 reads YYNGEE. V lost 0 bases, J lost 6 bases, and 6 bases stayed unmatched. The CDR3 DNA sequence: TGTGCCAGCAGCGTAGCTTTTGCAGGGGGCGAGCAGTACTTC. It specifies CASSVAFAGGEQYF.

This chain joins TRBV19 and TRBJ1-2; D gene unclear. Germline-derived CDR1 and CDR2 are LNHDA and SQIVND (reference sequence). CDR3 length equals 13 residues. V shed 2 bases and J shed 0 bases, with 4 bases lying between them. The CDR3 coding sequence is TGTGCCAGTAGTATAAACTCTAACTATGGCTACACCTTC. This gives the protein CASSINSNYGYTF.

The V and J genes are TRBV19 and TRBJ1-1, with TRBD1 as a possible D gene (6 bases). The ends were cut back, 5 bases at V and 1 base at J, with 14 bases in the middle. The CDR3 runs to 15 residues. Germline V gene data show CDR1 as LNHDA and CDR2 as SQIVND (reference sequence). The CDR3 DNA reads as TGTGCCAGTAGTCTTATCGGACAGCCGAACACTGAAGCTTTCTTT. This translates into CASSLIGQPNTEAFF.

DNA for the CDR3: TGTGCCAGCAGTTACTCGACCCATGGGGACAGCAGCTCCTATAATTCACCCCTCCACTTT. This sequence encodes CASSYSTHGDSSSYNSPLHF. V and J are TRBV6-2 or TRBV6-3 and TRBJ1-6; the match to TRBD1 covers 7 bases. This CDR3 spans 20 amino acids. The ends lost 0 bases at V and 0 bases at J; junction bases unmatched: 11. CDR1 is MNHEY, CDR2 SVGEGT, per germline.

The chain employs TRBV5-8 and TRBJ1-1; D not certain. Looked up from germline, CDR1 is SGHTS and CDR2 is YDEGEE. Trimming left V 5 bases short and J 7 bases short, with 18 bases between. The length of the CDR3 is 14 residues. The CDR3 loop is CASSYFQAGYEAFF. The CDR3 coding sequence is TGTGCCAGCAGTTACTTCCAGGCCGGGTATGAAGCTTTCTTT.

V gene TRBV24-1 combines with J gene TRBJ1-2; D remains unclear. CDR1 KGHDR and CDR2 SFDVKD come from the germline V gene. With 3 bases removed from V and 3 bases from J, the gap between germline ends came to 4 bases. The CDR3 consists of 12 residues. CDR3 DNA: TGTGCCACCAGTGATCCCCACTATGGCTACACCTTC. Translating it yields CATSDPHYGYTF.

The chain recombines TRBV4-3 with TRBJ2-1; 11 bases are shared with TRBD2. The V segment lost 3 bases and the J segment 4 bases; nucleotides outside the gene matches: 8. The CDR3 contains 17 residues. Germline V gene lookup returns CDR1 LGHNA and CDR2 YSLEER. CDR3 nucleotide sequence: TGCGCCAGCAGCCAGGATTACGGGACTAGCGGTTACAATGAGCAGTTCTTC. It is translated as CASSQDYGTSGYNEQFF.

The genes are TRBV5-1 and TRBJ1-2; TRBD1 agrees at 8 bases. The V gene's germline CDR1 is SGHRS and CDR2 YFSETQ. The CDR3 runs 14 residues. Trimming at V came to 9 bases and at J to 5 bases, leaving 12 bases not matched to a gene. CDR3 sequence (DNA): TGCGCCACCTCCCGGGGACAGGAAGGGTATGGCTACACCTTC. Amino acid sequence: CATSRGQEGYGYTF.

The rearrangement links TRBV30 to TRBJ1-2; D is perhaps TRBD1 (6 bases). The CDR3 has 14 amino acids. The V and J ends lost 3 bases and 4 bases respectively, with 15 bases between them. Germline CDR1 is GTSNPN and CDR2 is SVGIG (reference sequence). This CDR3 is CAWSLTGRSYGYTF. The CDR3 nucleotides read TGTGCCTGGAGCCTCACAGGGAGGTCCTATGGCTACACCTTC. The variable domain in full, with the rest retrieved from reference TRBV30 and TRBJ1-2, is SQTIHQWPATLVQPVGSPLSLECTVEGTSNPNLYWYRQAAGRGLQLLFYSVGIGQISSEVPQNLSASRPQDRQFILSSKKLLLSDSGFYLCAWSLTGRSYGYTFGSGTRLTVV.

The chain uses TRBV6-2 or TRBV6-3 and TRBJ2-5; D unresolved. Between the trimmed V and J ends, which lost 5 bases and 0 bases, there was a span of 7 bases. From germline, CDR1 is MNHEY and CDR2 SVGEGT. The CDR3 covers 13 residues. The CDR3 DNA is TGTGCCAGCAGTCACCGGGACCAAGAGACCCAGTACTTC. It encodes CASSHRDQETQYF.

The gene calls are TRBV18 and TRBJ2-3; D not resolved. The CDR3 runs to 16 residues. Trimming stripped 0 bases from V and 0 bases from J, with 10 bases between. The germline gives CDR1 KGHSH, CDR2 LQKENI. DNA for the CDR3: TGTGCCAGCTCACCACCGGCAGGCGGCAGCACAGATACGCAGTATTTT. This codes for CASSPPAGGSTDTQYF.